This paragraph reports one TCR beta chain. What it recognizes is unknown. The data stem from a study of cytomegalovirus exposure and HLA in healthy donors. The overall study: It was reported in a later analysis that the approximately 110 validation repertoires used the same platform as the 666 first-cohort repertoires. Findings and limits, study-wide: The study labeled roughly 160 TCR beta chains cytomegalovirus-associated. In vitro checks showed that a few CMV-associated chains really do target CMV antigens.

Donors came from a validation cohort of 95 to 150 subjects, distinct from the first 666-subject cohort. This table comes from immunoSEQ multiplex PCR, and its TCRdb copy is limited to in-frame clones, with some not included. The profile covers 120,000 to 150,000 clones, with 85% to 90% appearing a single time and 3.3% taken by the ten largest. Sequencing was carried out using PBMCs. The receptor was derived from a woman aged 18-29 years in good health and CMV-seropositive.

CDR3 DNA: TGTGCCAGCAGCGTTAGCGGGAGCACAGATACGCAGTATTTT. It is translated as CASSVSGSTDTQYF. The chain combines TRBV9 with TRBJ2-3; 7 positions match TRBD2. The germline V gene encodes CDR1 SGDLS and CDR2 YYNGEE. Trimming cost V 2 bases and J 0 bases; bases outside gene matches: 0. This CDR3 spans 14 amino acids.